These T cell receptor beta chains were read from a single sample in a study of T cells in tuberculosis. Sequenced by immunoSEQ multiplex PCR; TCRdb stores in-frame clones only, minus some. Found here are under 50,000 clones, nearly 97% of them singletons; the top ten hold about 3.7%. The source material was PBMCs. The receptors here all came from a donor between 5 and 29 years old with latent tuberculosis or without tuberculosis infection. CDR3s include the opening cysteine and the closing phenylalanine or tryptophan. The D gene is left open where the match is weak. Only some rows state a clone size, as once, few, many or a class for expanded clones.

V gene	J gene	D gene	clone size	CDR3 DNA	CDR3 protein
TRBV25-1	TRBJ2-1	TRBD2	few	TGTGCCAGCAGGGACGACTGGGCGGGGGGGCTCAATGAGCAGTTCTTC	CASRDDWAGGLNEQFF
TRBV30	TRBJ2-7	NA	once	TGTGCCGGGACGACAAGTTACGAGCAGTACTTC	CAGTTSYEQYF
TRBV5-1	TRBJ1-1	NA	NA	TGCGCCAGCAGCCGGGAAGCGGGACTCATGAACACTGAAGCTTTCTTT	CASSREAGLMNTEAFF
TRBV2	TRBJ1-2	NA	NA	TGTGCCAGCCGGACCGAACAGCCCGGGGGTGGCTACACCTTC	CASRTEQPGGGYTF
TRBV12-5	TRBJ1-5	NA	NA	TGTGCTAGTGGTATAGGGGAACAGCCCCAGCATTTT	CASGIGEQPQHF
TRBV30	TRBJ1-3	NA	once	TGTGCCTGGAGTGCGGACAGCAGCTCTGGAAACACCATATATTTT	CAWSADSSSGNTIYF
TRBV5-4	TRBJ1-1	TRBD1	once	TGTGCCAGCAGCCACAATGCAGGGGGCATTGCTGAAGCTTTCTTT	CASSHNAGGIAEAFF
TRBV19	TRBJ1-6	NA	NA	TGTGCCAGTAGTATCGGGGGGCAGGGTGTTTCACCCCTCCACTTT	CASSIGGQGVSPLHF
TRBV2	TRBJ2-4	TRBD2	NA	TGTGCCAGCAGTGAATTGGATAGCGGGGGGAACATTCAGTACTTC	CASSELDSGGNIQYF
TRBV4-1	TRBJ1-5	NA	NA	TGCGCCAGCAGCCAAGCACAAAACAATCAGCCCCAGCATTTT	CASSQAQNNQPQHF
TRBV28	TRBJ1-1	NA	once	TGTGCCAGCAGTTTCCCCGCAGGGCGCACTGAAGCTTTCTTT	CASSFPAGRTEAFF
TRBV2	TRBJ2-7	NA	NA	TGTGCCAGCATGACGACACTCGTCTCCTACGAGCAGTACTTC	CASMTTLVSYEQYF
TRBV28	TRBJ1-5	NA	NA	TGTGCCAGCAGCTATAGCAATCAGCCCCAGCATTTT	CASSYSNQPQHF
TRBV6-6	TRBJ2-1	NA	once	TGTGCCAGCAGACAGGGATACAATGAGCAGTTCTTC	CASRQGYNEQFF
TRBV4-1	TRBJ2-2	TRBD2	once	TGCGCCAGCAGCCTCCAAGATCGTCTAGCGGGGGCTGGCACCGGGGAGCTGTTTTTT	CASSLQDRLAGAGTGELFF
TRBV4-1	TRBJ2-7	NA	once	TGCGCCAGCAGCCAAGATAAAGGGAGCCTCTACGAGCAGTACTTC	CASSQDKGSLYEQYF
TRBV27	TRBJ1-2	TRBD1	NA	TGTGCCAGCAGTTTCTCGACAGGGGAGATTAACTATGGCTACACCTTC	CASSFSTGEINYGYTF
TRBV6-1	TRBJ2-3	TRBD2	NA	TGTGCCAGCAGGAGCGGGGGGGCAGGGACAGATACGCAGTATTTT	CASRSGGAGTDTQYF
TRBV5-1	TRBJ1-1	NA	once	TGCGCCAGCACCAAATCTCGGATACAACTGGGGCACGACACTGAAGCTTTCTTT	CASTKSRIQLGHDTEAFF
TRBV6-4	TRBJ1-2	TRBD1	NA	TGTGCCAGCAATTGGACAGGGGGGCCCTATGGCTACACCTTC	CASNWTGGPYGYTF
TRBV6-1	TRBJ1-2	TRBD1	NA	TGTGCCAGCAGCCTGACAGGGGTGGATGGCTACACCTTC	CASSLTGVDGYTF
TRBV18	TRBJ1-2	TRBD1	NA	TGTGCCAGCTCACCGAGACAGGGGAATGGCTACACCTTC	CASSPRQGNGYTF
TRBV9	TRBJ2-7	NA	NA	TGTGCCAGCAGCGCCTGGGGGGAAACCTACGAGCAGTACTTC	CASSAWGETYEQYF
TRBV7-2	TRBJ2-5	NA	NA	TGTGCCAGCAGCGCACAGGGTCAGGAGACCCAGTACTTC	CASSAQGQETQYF
TRBV29-1	TRBJ1-4	NA	NA	TGCAGCGCCCGACAGTCACCAACTAATGAAAAACTGTTTTTT	CSARQSPTNEKLFF
TRBV5-4	TRBJ2-3	TRBD2	NA	TGTGCCAGCAACCGGGTGGCGGGGGGGAGCACAGATACGCAGTATTTT	CASNRVAGGSTDTQYF
TRBV9	TRBJ2-3	TRBD2	NA	TGTGCCAGCAGCGTAACCCCCCTAGCGGGGGCGGATACGCAGTATTTT	CASSVTPLAGADTQYF
TRBV5-6	TRBJ2-5	TRBD1	NA	TGTGCCAGCAGCTTGGTTACAGGGGGTGAAGAGACCCAGTACTTC	CASSLVTGGEETQYF
TRBV5-4	TRBJ1-2	TRBD1	NA	TGTGCCAGCAGCTCTCGGACCGCGACAGGGGCCTATGGCTACACCTTC	CASSSRTATGAYGYTF
TRBV15	TRBJ2-7	TRBD2	NA	TGTGCCACCAGCAGAGATAGACTAGCGGGGGTCTCCTACGAGCAGTACTTC	CATSRDRLAGVSYEQYF
TRBV5-1	TRBJ2-5	TRBD1	once	TGCGCCAGCAGATTGAGGCGACAGGGGGTAGGTGAGACCCAGTACTTC	CASRLRRQGVGETQYF
TRBV7-9	TRBJ2-7	NA	NA	TGTGCCAGCAGCTTTATGGGGAGCTCCTACGAGCAGTACTTC	CASSFMGSSYEQYF
TRBV6-1	TRBJ2-7	TRBD1	NA	TGTGCCAGCAGTGCCTCCGGGACAGGGGCCTACGAGCAGTACTTC	CASSASGTGAYEQYF
TRBV19	TRBJ1-2	TRBD1	NA	TGTGCCAGTAGTATAGGACAGGGGGCGCGTGGCTACACCTTC	CASSIGQGARGYTF
TRBV5-1	TRBJ1-1	NA	NA	TGCGCCAGCAGCTTGGAGAGGGTCAGGGGAGTCACTGAAGCTTTCTTT	CASSLERVRGVTEAFF
TRBV6-5	TRBJ2-3	NA	NA	TGTGCCAGCAGCGGACAGATCACAGATACGCAGTATTTT	CASSGQITDTQYF
TRBV28	TRBJ1-2	NA	NA	TGTGCCAGCAGTTTGAGGTTATGGACGGCAGGGCTTGGCTACACCTTC	CASSLRLWTAGLGYTF
TRBV6-5	TRBJ2-7	TRBD1	NA	TGTGCCAGCAGTTACGCACAGGGGGCTAAGGTCCAGCAGTACTTC	CASSYAQGAKVQQYF
TRBV30	TRBJ1-1	NA	NA	TGTGCCTGGAGTAACGGAGGCCTCCCGCGCGCAGCTTTCTTT	CAWSNGGLPRAAFF
TRBV6-4	TRBJ2-2	TRBD1	NA	TGTGCCAGCAGTGACTCGCCGGGACAGGGGGCCGGGGAGCTGTTTTTT	CASSDSPGQGAGELFF
TRBV29-1	TRBJ2-7	TRBD1	NA	TGCAGCGTTGAAGTAGGGGACAGCTCCTACGAGCAGTACTTC	CSVEVGDSSYEQYF
TRBV6-1	TRBJ2-7	TRBD1	NA	TGTGCCAGCAGAGGGACAGGCGTTGACGAGCAGTACTTC	CASRGTGVDEQYF
TRBV6-1	TRBJ2-7	TRBD1	once	TGTGCCAGCAGTGAAGGGACAGGTCCCTACGAGCAGTACTTC	CASSEGTGPYEQYF
TRBV5-1	TRBJ2-7	NA	NA	TGCGCCAGCAGCTTCAGGGGATCCTACGAGCAGTACTTC	CASSFRGSYEQYF
TRBV6-1	TRBJ1-2	NA	NA	TGTGCCAGCAGTGAAGGGTTGGCGGGTAGAGCACCCTATGGCTACACCTTC	CASSEGLAGRAPYGYTF
TRBV4-1	TRBJ2-5	NA	NA	TGCGCCAGCAGCCAAGTTTCGGGTGGGCAAGAGACCCAGTACTTC	CASSQVSGGQETQYF
TRBV27	TRBJ1-1	TRBD1	NA	TGTGCCAGCAGTTTGGGACAGGGTAAAGCTTTCTTT	CASSLGQGKAFF
TRBV30	TRBJ2-3	NA	NA	TGTGCCTGGAGTCCCGGGGACACAGATACGCAGTATTTT	CAWSPGDTDTQYF
TRBV6-5	TRBJ2-3	TRBD1	NA	TGTGCCAGCAGTTACCGACGACAGGGGACAGATACGCAGTATTTT	CASSYRRQGTDTQYF
TRBV10-3	TRBJ1-1	TRBD1	NA	TGTGCCATCAGCAAAGGACAGGGCGGCACTGAAGCTTTCTTT	CAISKGQGGTEAFF
TRBV9	TRBJ1-1	NA	NA	TGTGCCAGCAGCGTAGGTGGGGGCTTGTCTGAAGCTTTCTTT	CASSVGGGLSEAFF
TRBV30	TRBJ1-1	NA	NA	TGTGCCTGGAGTGCGGGAGCTATGAACACTGAAGCTTTCTTT	CAWSAGAMNTEAFF
TRBV2	TRBJ1-5	NA	NA	TGTGCCAGCAGTGACCAGCGACAGGACCACAATCAGCCCCAGCATTTT	CASSDQRQDHNQPQHF